The 27 T cell receptor beta chains below all came from one sample that was sequenced in a study of shared clonotypes between healthy human individuals. Profiled with immunoSEQ multiplex PCR; TCRdb holds only in-frame clones, not every one. The sample consists of about 1.5 million clones, nearly 99% of them appearing once. What was sequenced was naive CD4+ T cells sorted from blood. Regarding subset: CD45RA+ positively selected. The receptor source for this set is a young man in good health.

This chain joins TRBV7-8 and TRBJ2-5; tentatively, D is TRBD2 (5 bases). Germline V lookup: CDR1 SGHVS, CDR2 FQNEAQ. V dropped 8 bases and J dropped 2 bases, with 9 bases sitting between them. This CDR3 has 12 residues. CDR3 coding DNA: TGTGCCAGCGGAGGCCTACAAGAGACCCAGTACTTC. This gives the protein CASGGLQETQYF. The variable domain in full, completed from reference TRBV7-8 and TRBJ2-5, reads GAGVSQSPRYKVAKRGQDVALRCDPISGHVSLFWYQQALGQGPEFLTYFQNEAQLDKSGLPSDRFFAERPEGSVSTLKIQRTQQEDSAVYLCASGGLQETQYFGPGTRLLVL.

The chain joins TRBV5-1 to TRBJ2-5, with D unresolved. This CDR3 has 13 amino acids. Germline lookup yields CDR1 SGHRS and CDR2 YFSETQ. V was shortened by 4 bases and J by 1 base, with 8 bases between the two germline ends. CDR3 sequence: CASSRQFQETQYF. The CDR3 region has the DNA TGCGCCAGCAGCCGCCAATTCCAAGAGACCCAGTACTTC. Full variable domain (outside the CDR3, taken from reference TRBV5-1 and TRBJ2-5): KAGVTQTPRYLIKTRGQQVTLSCSPISGHRSVSWYQQTPGQGLQFLFEYFSETQRNKGNFPGRFSGRQFSNSRSEMNVSTLELGDSALYLCASSRQFQETQYFGPGTRLLVL.

The chain couples TRBV7-2 to TRBJ1-2; 7 bases match TRBD1. V gave up 2 bases and J gave up 2 bases; unmatched junction bases: 2. The CDR3 consists of 14 residues. The germline CDR1 and CDR2 sequences are SGHTA and FQGNSA. CDR3 region: CASSLLGQNYGYTF. The CDR3 bases are TGTGCCAGCAGCTTACTGGGACAGAACTATGGCTACACCTTC. Complete variable domain (other parts from reference TRBV7-2 and TRBJ1-2): GAGVSQSPSNKVTEKGKDVELRCDPISGHTALYWYRQSLGQGLEFLIYFQGNSAPDKSGLPSDRFSAERTGGSVSTLTIQRTQQEDSAVYLCASSLLGQNYGYTFGSGTRLTVV.

The V gene is TRBV29-1, the J gene TRBJ1-2; perhaps TRBD1 as D (6 bases). From germline, CDR1 is SQVTM and CDR2 ANQGSEA. There are 14 residues in the CDR3. V was clipped by 7 bases and J by 4 bases, with 19 bases between them. This chain's CDR3 is CSGANTGMAYGYTF. CDR3 sequence (DNA): TGCAGCGGTGCCAACACAGGGATGGCCTATGGCTACACCTTC.

The genes are TRBV18 and TRBJ2-2, with D unresolved. Germline loops: CDR1 KGHSH, CDR2 LQKENI. This CDR3 comprises 16 residues. Trimming shortened V by 1 base and J by 2 bases, and 11 bases separated the two germline ends. CDR3 in DNA: TGTGCCAGCTCACCACTTCGTGGTGACAACACCGGGGAGCTGTTTTTT. It specifies CASSPLRGDNTGELFF.

This chain joins TRBV5-6 and TRBJ1-1; D is possibly TRBD1 (6 bases). V was cut by 4 bases and J by 4 bases, with 11 bases left in between. Germline lookup yields CDR1 SGHDT and CDR2 YYEEEE. The CDR3 spans 13 residues. The CDR3 sequence is CASSERGSTEAFF. The CDR3, as DNA: TGTGCCAGCAGCGAAAGGGGGTCCACTGAAGCTTTCTTT.

This chain joins TRBV12-5 and TRBJ2-2; D remains unclear. CDR3 length: 12 residues. Trimming took off 6 bases at V and 5 bases at J, with 7 bases between the two ends. CDR1 is LGHNT and CDR2 is FRNRAP in the germline V gene. The CDR3 nucleotides are TGTGCTAGTGGCTTAACAACCGGGGAGCTGTTTTTT. Protein sequence: CASGLTTGELFF. The variable domain in full, with the rest retrieved from reference TRBV12-5 and TRBJ2-2, is DARVTQTPRHKVTEMGQEVTMRCQPILGHNTVFWYRQTMMQGLELLAYFRNRAPLDDSGMPKDRFSAEMPDATLATLKIQPSEPRDSAVYFCASGLTTGELFFGEGSRLTVL.

V is TRBV6-5 and J is TRBJ2-7, with D possibly matching TRBD2 (7 bases). CDR3 length equals 13 residues. V was trimmed by 4 bases and J by 3 bases, leaving 10 bases between them. The germline V gene encodes CDR1 MNHEY and CDR2 SVGAGI. The CDR3 sequence is CASSSGGSYEQYF. For the CDR3, the DNA is TGTGCCAGCAGTTCGGGGGGCAGCTACGAGCAGTACTTC.

J is TRBJ2-3 and V is TRBV7-9; 11 bases agree with TRBD2. The V and J ends lost 3 bases and 2 bases, in that order; junction bases with no gene match: 4. The CDR3 length is 16 residues. Germline values: CDR1 SEHNR, CDR2 FQNEAQ (reference sequence). The CDR3 loop is CASSFTSGSYTDTQYF. In nucleotides, the CDR3 is TGTGCCAGCAGCTTCACTAGCGGGAGCTACACAGATACGCAGTATTTT.

The chain uses TRBV27 and TRBJ2-4; TRBD1 aligns across 10 bases. The germline V gene encodes CDR1 MNHEY and CDR2 SMNVEV (reference sequence). CDR3 length: 17 amino acids. With 6 bases clipped from V and 0 bases from J, the junction kept 8 bases outside the gene matches. CDR3 sequence: CASRPGQGYTAKNIQYF. CDR3 nucleotide sequence: TGTGCCAGCAGGCCGGGACAGGGGTACACAGCCAAAAACATTCAGTACTTC.

V gene TRBV7-2 combines with J gene TRBJ2-7; 8 positions match TRBD1. Germline V gene lookup returns CDR1 SGHTA and CDR2 FQGNSA. This CDR3 comprises 13 residues. Trimming took 5 bases from V and 2 from J; bases not matched to a gene: 2. The CDR3 DNA reads as TGTGCCAGCAGCCGACAGGGGACCTACGAGCAGTACTTC. Translated, it gives CASSRQGTYEQYF.

The J gene is TRBJ1-1, the V gene TRBV25-1; D remains ambiguous. This CDR3 comprises 13 residues. V lost 7 bases and J 7 bases, leaving 16 bases between the germline ends. Germline assignment: CDR1 MGHDK and CDR2 SYGVNS. In nucleotides, the CDR3 is TGTGCCAGCACAGTCAGGAGGCGCTATGAAGCTTTCTTT. Translating it yields CASTVRRRYEAFF.

This chain connects TRBV4-2 to TRBJ1-2; 11 bases are a match to TRBD1. V shed 4 bases and J 13 bases; nucleotides not matched to a gene: 11. The V gene's germline CDR1 is LGHNA and CDR2 YNFKEQ. The CDR3 is 14 residues long. The CDR3 reads CASSRGQGAVATTF. Here the CDR3 DNA reads TGTGCCAGCAGCCGCGGACAGGGGGCAGTAGCTACCACCTTC.

The rearrangement links TRBV5-6 to TRBJ2-1; 8 bases fit TRBD2. Germline lookup yields CDR1 SGHDT and CDR2 YYEEEE. The CDR3 spans 15 residues. V dropped 0 bases and J dropped 4; count of bases not matched to a gene: 3. The CDR3 region is CASSLEGLGYNEQFF. The CDR3 DNA follows: TGTGCCAGCAGCTTGGAGGGACTAGGGTACAATGAGCAGTTCTTC.

This chain joins TRBV9 and TRBJ2-5; D unresolved. The length of the CDR3 is 13 residues. Trimming left V 4 bases short and J 1 base short, with 8 bases between. From germline, CDR1 is SGDLS and CDR2 YYNGEE. CDR3 sequence (DNA): TGTGCCAGCAGCACCCAGCTCCAAGAGACCCAGTACTTC. Its translation: CASSTQLQETQYF.

This clone appeared once. V usage is TRBV5-1 and J usage is TRBJ2-7, with D tentatively TRBD2 (5 bases). Germline CDR1 SGHRS, CDR2 YFSETQ. CDR3 size: 15 residues. The ends were cut back, 2 bases at V and 4 bases at J, with 16 bases in the middle. This chain's CDR3 is CASSFTGSYQYEQYF. The CDR3 DNA sequence: TGCGCCAGCAGCTTCACGGGGAGTTACCAGTACGAGCAGTACTTC.

V usage is TRBV9 and J usage is TRBJ2-2, with D perhaps matching TRBD1 or TRBD2 (5 bases each). Per the germline V gene, CDR1 is SGDLS and CDR2 is YYNGEE. V gave up 2 bases and J gave up 3 bases, with 8 bases separating them. The CDR3 totals 14 residues. The CDR3 here is CASSVGGHTGELFF. CDR3 nucleotide sequence: TGTGCCAGCAGCGTTGGGGGACACACCGGGGAGCTGTTTTTT.

This clone was detected only once. The genes are TRBV7-3 and TRBJ2-3; no firm D call. Trimming took off 1 base at V and 8 bases at J, with 13 bases between the two ends. The CDR3 extends over 14 amino acids. Germline CDR1 SGHTA, CDR2 FQGTGA. In nucleotides, the CDR3 is TGTGCCAGCAGCTTAAGTTCCGTCCTCGGTACGCAGTATTTT. This translates into CASSLSSVLGTQYF.

This chain joins TRBV6-1 and TRBJ1-2, with 8 bases that match TRBD1. This CDR3 is built from 16 residues. V was pared by 4 bases and J by 12 bases, with 19 bases of the junction left unmatched. The germline gives CDR1 MNHNS, CDR2 SASEGT. The CDR3 DNA is TGTGCCAGCAGTGGGGCCGTCTGGACAGGGTTGGGTGCAGACACCTTC. Protein: CASSGAVWTGLGADTF.

This chain joins TRBV7-6 and TRBJ2-1; D is perhaps TRBD1 (5 bases). Germline CDR1 is SGHVS and CDR2 is FNYEAQ. This CDR3 comprises 16 residues. V dropped 1 base and J dropped 5 bases, with 15 bases sitting between them. For the CDR3, the DNA is TGTGCCAGCAGCTTAGTTCCAGCCGTCAGGGACAATGAGCAGTTCTTC. This sequence encodes CASSLVPAVRDNEQFF.

The genes are TRBV5-4 and TRBJ2-7; the D gene is possibly TRBD1 (6 bases). In germline, CDR1 is SGHNT, CDR2 YYREEE (reference sequence). Trimming removed 4 bases at V and 6 bases at J, with 17 bases between. The CDR3 totals 14 residues. The CDR3 loop reads CASSPQGMISEQYF. In nucleotides, the CDR3 is TGTGCCAGCAGCCCCCAGGGGATGATCTCCGAGCAGTACTTC. Full variable domain (missing parts from reference TRBV5-4 and TRBJ2-7): ETGVTQSPTHLIKTRGQQVTLRCSSQSGHNTVSWYQQALGQGPQFIFQYYREEENGRGNFPPRFSGLQFPNYSSELNVNALELDDSALYLCASSPQGMISEQYFGPGTRLTVT.

This chain joins TRBV16 and TRBJ2-2, with D tentatively TRBD2 (6 bases). V dropped 4 bases and J dropped 2 bases, with 14 bases sitting between them. CDR1 and CDR2 from the germline V gene are KGHSY and FQNENV. The CDR3 length is 16 residues. CDR3 sequence: CASSPLVAANTGELFF. The DNA for the CDR3 is TGTGCCAGCAGCCCCCTCGTAGCGGCAAACACCGGGGAGCTGTTTTTT.

The chain uses TRBV7-8 and TRBJ2-5, with unresolved D. The CDR3 is made up of 13 amino acids. V gave up 6 bases and J gave up 5 bases, with 13 bases separating them. The V gene's germline CDR1 is SGHVS and CDR2 FQNEAQ. CDR3 loop: CASRQEIGETQYF. The CDR3 DNA sequence: TGTGCCAGCAGGCAGGAGATAGGCGAGACCCAGTACTTC.

This chain connects TRBV7-8 to TRBJ2-2; D possibly corresponds to TRBD2 (5 bases). The CDR3 sequence is 15 residues long. V dropped 7 bases and J dropped 2 bases, with 14 bases sitting between them. The germline gives CDR1 SGHVS, CDR2 FQNEAQ. CDR3 loop: CASIPERTNTGELFF. CDR3 bases: TGTGCCAGCATCCCGGAGCGGACTAACACCGGGGAGCTGTTTTTT.

This rearrangement joins TRBV5-1 to TRBJ1-2; no definite D call. Trimming cost V 0 bases and J 6 bases, with 9 bases left between them. Germline lookup yields CDR1 SGHRS and CDR2 YFSETQ. The CDR3 loop spans 13 amino acids. In nucleotides, the CDR3 is TGCGCCAGCAGCTTGGACGCTATCGATGGCTACACCTTC. As protein: CASSLDAIDGYTF.

Regarding this clone: This sample also contains other DNA sequences that code for the same CDR3. This sequence joins TRBV28 and TRBJ2-3; D gene ambiguous. With 2 bases removed from V and 2 bases from J, the gap between germline ends came to 5 bases. Germline CDR1 and CDR2: MDHEN and SYDVKM. The CDR3 has 13 amino acids. The CDR3 coding sequence is TGTGCCAGCAGTTTACCCTCCACAGATACGCAGTATTTT. It specifies CASSLPSTDTQYF.

The J gene is TRBJ2-3, the V gene TRBV6-1; a weak D match, TRBD2 (5 bases). Per the germline V gene, CDR1 is MNHNS and CDR2 is SASEGT. This CDR3 spans 15 amino acids. V lost 7 bases to trimming and J lost 0 bases, with 14 bases between them. Written as DNA, the CDR3 is TGTGCCAGCACCCTACTAGAGGGAAGCACAGATACGCAGTATTTT. Translating it yields CASTLLEGSTDTQYF.